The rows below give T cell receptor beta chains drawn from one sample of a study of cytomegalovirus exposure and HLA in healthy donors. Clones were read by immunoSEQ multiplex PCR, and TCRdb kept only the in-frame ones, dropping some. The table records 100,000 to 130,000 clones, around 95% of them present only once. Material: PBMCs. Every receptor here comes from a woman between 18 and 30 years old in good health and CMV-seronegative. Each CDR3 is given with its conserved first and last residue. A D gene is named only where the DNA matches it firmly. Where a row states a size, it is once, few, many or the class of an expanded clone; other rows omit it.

CDR3aa: CASSLGGQGTGTNNSPLHF; CDR3nt: TGTGCCAGCAGCTTAGGGGGACAGGGCACGGGGACTAATAATTCACCCCTCCACTTT; j_gene: TRBJ1-6; d_gene: TRBD1; abundance: NA; v_gene: TRBV11-2
CDR3aa: CASSTHRGQETQYF; CDR3nt: TGTGCCAGCAGTACCCACAGGGGGCAAGAGACCCAGTACTTC; j_gene: TRBJ2-5; d_gene: TRBD1; abundance: NA; v_gene: TRBV27
CDR3aa: CASRPSSGPETQYF; CDR3nt: TGTGCCAGCAGACCGTCTAGCGGCCCAGAGACCCAGTACTTC; j_gene: TRBJ2-5; d_gene: TRBD2; abundance: NA; v_gene: TRBV7-8
CDR3aa: CASSYSGQGNTIYF; CDR3nt: TGTGCCAGCAGTTACTCTGGGCAGGGAAACACCATATATTTT; j_gene: TRBJ1-3; d_gene: NA; abundance: NA; v_gene: TRBV6-6
CDR3aa: CASSFYLAQPQHF; CDR3nt: TGTGCCAGCAGTTTCTATTTAGCTCAGCCCCAGCATTTT; j_gene: TRBJ1-5; d_gene: NA; abundance: NA; v_gene: TRBV28
CDR3aa: CSVVPRDRLWEQYF; CDR3nt: TGCAGCGTTGTCCCCCGGGACAGACTCTGGGAGCAGTACTTC; j_gene: TRBJ2-7; d_gene: TRBD1; abundance: NA; v_gene: TRBV29-1
CDR3aa: CASSSPPVFGGGRETQYF; CDR3nt: TGTGCCAGCAGCTCCCCCCCTGTTTTCGGGGGGGGTCGAGAGACCCAGTACTTC; j_gene: TRBJ2-5; d_gene: TRBD2; abundance: NA; v_gene: TRBV6-4
CDR3aa: CAWSVGTGGTEAFF; CDR3nt: TGTGCCTGGAGTGTCGGGACAGGGGGGACTGAAGCTTTCTTT; j_gene: TRBJ1-1; d_gene: TRBD1; abundance: NA; v_gene: TRBV30
CDR3aa: CASSTKHRVNYEQYF; CDR3nt: TGTGCCAGCAGCACCAAACACAGGGTCAACTACGAGCAGTACTTC; j_gene: TRBJ2-7; d_gene: NA; abundance: NA; v_gene: TRBV7-8
CDR3aa: CASSRNFGTHTDTQYF; CDR3nt: TGTGCCAGCAGCCGCAATTTCGGGACTCACACAGATACGCAGTATTTT; j_gene: TRBJ2-3; d_gene: NA; abundance: NA; v_gene: TRBV14
CDR3aa: CASSQGERGLTDTQYF; CDR3nt: TGCGCCAGCAGCCAAGGGGAGCGGGGGCTCACAGATACGCAGTATTTT; j_gene: TRBJ2-3; d_gene: TRBD2; abundance: NA; v_gene: TRBV4-3
CDR3aa: CASSRGTGDHSPLHF; CDR3nt: TGCGCCAGCAGCCGCGGGACAGGAGATCATTCACCCCTCCACTTT; j_gene: TRBJ1-6; d_gene: TRBD1; abundance: NA; v_gene: TRBV4-1
CDR3aa: CASSLGGPGQKYEQYF; CDR3nt: TGTGCCAGCAGCTTAGGGGGTCCGGGACAGAAATACGAGCAGTACTTC; j_gene: TRBJ2-7; d_gene: TRBD1; abundance: NA; v_gene: TRBV7-9
CDR3aa: CASSRQGRRPQHF; CDR3nt: TGTGCCAGCAGCCGACAGGGTAGGAGGCCCCAGCATTTT; j_gene: TRBJ1-5; d_gene: TRBD1; abundance: NA; v_gene: TRBV6-5
CDR3aa: CASSQGPEFYEQYF; CDR3nt: TGCGCCAGCAGCCAAGGGCCCGAATTCTACGAGCAGTACTTC; j_gene: TRBJ2-7; d_gene: NA; abundance: NA; v_gene: TRBV4-1
CDR3aa: CASTETSGAYNEQFF; CDR3nt: TGTGCCAGTACCGAAACTAGCGGAGCCTACAATGAGCAGTTCTTC; j_gene: TRBJ2-1; d_gene: TRBD2; abundance: NA; v_gene: TRBV19
CDR3aa: CASRPRVVYEQYF; CDR3nt: TGTGCCAGCAGACCCCGAGTGGTCTACGAGCAGTACTTC; j_gene: TRBJ2-7; d_gene: NA; abundance: few; v_gene: TRBV28
CDR3aa: CASSAAGVKGNTEAFF; CDR3nt: TGTGCCAGCAGCGCAGCAGGGGTTAAGGGGAACACTGAAGCTTTCTTT; j_gene: TRBJ1-1; d_gene: NA; abundance: NA; v_gene: TRBV9
CDR3aa: CASSPLGGGVTDTQYF; CDR3nt: TGTGCCAGCAGCCCCCTTGGCGGGGGGGTCACAGATACGCAGTATTTT; j_gene: TRBJ2-3; d_gene: TRBD2; abundance: NA; v_gene: TRBV4-2
CDR3aa: CASSDPRPGQGKAFF; CDR3nt: TGTGCCAGCAGTGATCCTAGACCGGGACAGGGGAAGGCTTTCTTT; j_gene: TRBJ1-1; d_gene: TRBD1; abundance: once; v_gene: TRBV25-1
CDR3aa: CASSAPGTGGAAVYGYTF; CDR3nt: TGTGCCAGCAGCGCTCCCGGGACAGGGGGCGCAGCTGTCTATGGCTACACCTTC; j_gene: TRBJ1-2; d_gene: TRBD1; abundance: NA; v_gene: TRBV9
CDR3aa: CASAQGAGETQYF; CDR3nt: TGTGCCAGTGCACAGGGGGCGGGGGAGACCCAGTACTTC; j_gene: TRBJ2-5; d_gene: TRBD1; abundance: NA; v_gene: TRBV7-9
CDR3aa: CASSYVWGGRNEQFF; CDR3nt: TGTGCCAGCAGTTACGTTTGGGGGGGTCGAAATGAGCAGTTCTTC; j_gene: TRBJ2-1; d_gene: TRBD2; abundance: NA; v_gene: TRBV6-5
CDR3aa: CASASLAGGPEVLTGELFF; CDR3nt: TGTGCCAGCGCTTCCCTAGCGGGGGGGCCGGAGGTGCTCACCGGGGAGCTGTTTTTT; j_gene: TRBJ2-2; d_gene: TRBD2; abundance: NA; v_gene: TRBV28
CDR3aa: CASSQDRREPVRFYEQYF; CDR3nt: TGCGCCAGCAGCCAAGATAGAAGAGAACCCGTACGATTCTACGAGCAGTACTTC; j_gene: TRBJ2-7; d_gene: NA; abundance: NA; v_gene: TRBV4-1
CDR3aa: CASSSGPYEQYF; CDR3nt: TGTGCCAGCAGCTCAGGGCCCTACGAGCAGTACTTC; j_gene: TRBJ2-7; d_gene: NA; abundance: NA; v_gene: TRBV6-5
CDR3aa: CASSGWTGDNSPLHF; CDR3nt: TGTGCCAGTAGTGGCTGGACAGGGGATAATTCACCCCTCCACTTT; j_gene: TRBJ1-6; d_gene: TRBD1; abundance: NA; v_gene: TRBV19
CDR3aa: CASSSTGPNTEAFF; CDR3nt: TGTGCCAGCAGTTCGACAGGTCCTAACACTGAAGCTTTCTTT; j_gene: TRBJ1-1; d_gene: NA; abundance: NA; v_gene: TRBV27
CDR3aa: CASSSRGTGELFF; CDR3nt: TGTGCCAGCAGCTCCAGGGGAACCGGGGAGCTGTTTTTT; j_gene: TRBJ2-2; d_gene: NA; abundance: NA; v_gene: TRBV7-3
CDR3aa: CASSFPPRWIAGGPGSSYNEQFF; CDR3nt: TGTGCCAGCAGTTTCCCCCCCAGGTGGATAGCGGGGGGGCCGGGTAGCTCCTACAATGAGCAGTTCTTC; j_gene: TRBJ2-1; d_gene: TRBD2; abundance: NA; v_gene: TRBV28
CDR3aa: CASSSSTGANTEAFF; CDR3nt: TGTGCCAGCAGCTCATCGACAGGGGCGAACACTGAAGCTTTCTTT; j_gene: TRBJ1-1; d_gene: TRBD1; abundance: NA; v_gene: TRBV7-9
CDR3aa: CAWSVGFGSGQGEQYF; CDR3nt: TGTGCCTGGAGTGTGGGGTTTGGTTCGGGACAGGGCGAGCAGTACTTC; j_gene: TRBJ2-7; d_gene: TRBD1; abundance: NA; v_gene: TRBV30
CDR3aa: CASSQEQGAWEPQHF; CDR3nt: TGTGCCAGCAGCCAAGAACAGGGGGCGTGGGAGCCCCAGCATTTT; j_gene: TRBJ1-5; d_gene: TRBD1; abundance: NA; v_gene: TRBV4-2
CDR3aa: CASSIGGGTEAFF; CDR3nt: TGTGCCAGCAGCATCGGGGGAGGGACTGAAGCTTTCTTT; j_gene: TRBJ1-1; d_gene: NA; abundance: NA; v_gene: TRBV7-6
CDR3aa: CASRPTGVEGYTF; CDR3nt: TGTGCCAGCAGGCCGACAGGGGTAGAGGGCTACACCTTC; j_gene: TRBJ1-2; d_gene: TRBD1; abundance: NA; v_gene: TRBV5-5
CDR3aa: CSGHRGPGTEAFF; CDR3nt: TGCAGCGGCCACAGGGGCCCCGGGACTGAAGCTTTCTTT; j_gene: TRBJ1-1; d_gene: TRBD1; abundance: NA; v_gene: TRBV29-1
CDR3aa: CASSQDWASGASTDTQYF; CDR3nt: TGCGCCAGCAGCCAAGATTGGGCCAGCGGGGCCAGCACAGATACGCAGTATTTT; j_gene: TRBJ2-3; d_gene: TRBD2; abundance: once; v_gene: TRBV4-3
CDR3aa: CASSEIRNTGELFF; CDR3nt: TGTGCCAGCAGTGAAATCCGTAACACCGGGGAGCTGTTTTTT; j_gene: TRBJ2-2; d_gene: NA; abundance: NA; v_gene: TRBV2
CDR3aa: CASTTSGGTQETQYF; CDR3nt: TGTGCCAGCACGACTAGCGGGGGGACCCAAGAGACCCAGTACTTC; j_gene: TRBJ2-5; d_gene: TRBD2; abundance: NA; v_gene: TRBV7-2
CDR3aa: CATTGTTYEQYF; CDR3nt: TGTGCCACCACAGGGACTACCTACGAGCAGTACTTC; j_gene: TRBJ2-7; d_gene: NA; abundance: NA; v_gene: TRBV7-2
CDR3aa: CASHKWTALTDTQYF; CDR3nt: TGTGCCAGCCACAAATGGACTGCCCTCACAGATACGCAGTATTTT; j_gene: TRBJ2-3; d_gene: NA; abundance: NA; v_gene: TRBV5-6
CDR3aa: CASSYLGRDSPLHF; CDR3nt: TGTGCCAGCAGTTACCTGGGGAGGGATTCACCCCTCCACTTT; j_gene: TRBJ1-6; d_gene: NA; abundance: NA; v_gene: TRBV6-6
CDR3aa: CASSQVLWGPYEQYF; CDR3nt: TGTGCCAGCAGCCAAGTCTTGTGGGGGCCCTACGAGCAGTACTTC; j_gene: TRBJ2-7; d_gene: NA; abundance: NA; v_gene: TRBV4-2
CDR3aa: CAWSGAGGPTQYF; CDR3nt: TGTGCCTGGAGTGGGGCGGGGGGGCCGACCCAGTACTTC; j_gene: TRBJ2-5; d_gene: TRBD2; abundance: NA; v_gene: TRBV30
CDR3aa: CASSRAGTTYNEQFF; CDR3nt: TGTGCCAGCAGCCGAGCCGGGACTACCTACAATGAGCAGTTCTTC; j_gene: TRBJ2-1; d_gene: TRBD2; abundance: NA; v_gene: TRBV14
CDR3aa: CASSPLGTGDRSGANVLTF; CDR3nt: TGCGCCAGCAGCCCCCTGGGGACAGGGGATAGGTCTGGGGCCAACGTCCTGACTTTC; j_gene: TRBJ2-6; d_gene: TRBD1; abundance: NA; v_gene: TRBV5-1
CDR3aa: CASSYRDRGTYEQYF; CDR3nt: TGTGCCAGCAGCTACCGGGACAGGGGAACCTACGAGCAGTACTTC; j_gene: TRBJ2-7; d_gene: TRBD1; abundance: NA; v_gene: TRBV28
CDR3aa: CASRTTSGGTSYNEQFF; CDR3nt: TGTGCCAGCAGAACAACTAGCGGGGGGACCTCCTACAATGAGCAGTTCTTC; j_gene: TRBJ2-1; d_gene: TRBD2; abundance: NA; v_gene: TRBV11-2
CDR3aa: CASSLSRGQGAGKLFF; CDR3nt: TGTGCCAGTAGCCTCAGCCGGGGACAGGGGGCCGGAAAACTGTTTTTT; j_gene: TRBJ1-4; d_gene: TRBD1; abundance: NA; v_gene: TRBV19
CDR3aa: CASSQETSGGESTDTQYF; CDR3nt: TGCGCCAGCAGCCAAGAAACTAGCGGGGGGGAAAGCACAGATACGCAGTATTTT; j_gene: TRBJ2-3; d_gene: TRBD2; abundance: NA; v_gene: TRBV4-3
CDR3aa: CASSLLTDQMNTEAFF; CDR3nt: TGTGCCAGCAGCCTCCTGACAGACCAAATGAACACTGAAGCTTTCTTT; j_gene: TRBJ1-1; d_gene: NA; abundance: NA; v_gene: TRBV13